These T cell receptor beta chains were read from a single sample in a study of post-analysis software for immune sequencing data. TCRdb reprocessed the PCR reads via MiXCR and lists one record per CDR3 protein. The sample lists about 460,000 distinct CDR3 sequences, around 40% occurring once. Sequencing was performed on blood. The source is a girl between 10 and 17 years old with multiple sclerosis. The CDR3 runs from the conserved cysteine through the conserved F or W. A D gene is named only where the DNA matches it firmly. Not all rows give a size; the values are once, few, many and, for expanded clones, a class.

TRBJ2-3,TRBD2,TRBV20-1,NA,TGCTCCAGTCCGCGCGGGAGAAGGGCAGATACGCAGTATTTT,CSSPRGRRADTQYF
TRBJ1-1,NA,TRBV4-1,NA,TGCGCCAGCAGCCACGGAGTTGGTCGGGAAGCTTTCTTT,CASSHGVGREAFF
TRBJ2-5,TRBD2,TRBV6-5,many,TGTGCCAGCAGCCCGGGACTAGCGGGAGGACAAGAGACCCAGTACTTC,CASSPGLAGGQETQYF
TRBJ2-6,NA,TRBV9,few,TGTGCCAGCAGCGTTTGGGGTCACGGATCTGGGGCCAACGTCCTGACTTTC,CASSVWGHGSGANVLTF
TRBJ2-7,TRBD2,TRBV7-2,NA,TGTGCCAGCAGCCAGGAAGCGGGAGCGGGCGCGCAGTACTTC,CASSQEAGAGAQYF
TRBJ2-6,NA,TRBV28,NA,TGTGCCAGCAGTAGCGAGAGCTCTGGGGCCAACGTCCTGACTTTC,CASSSESSGANVLTF
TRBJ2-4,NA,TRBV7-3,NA,TGTGCCAGCAGCTTAAGCGCAGGGCCGGCGCAAAACATTCAGTACTTC,CASSLSAGPAQNIQYF
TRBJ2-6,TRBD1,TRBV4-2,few,TGTGCCAGCAGCCAAGCAGGGGGTGGCTCTGGGGCCAACGTCCTGACTTTC,CASSQAGGGSGANVLTF
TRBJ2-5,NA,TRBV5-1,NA,TGCGCCAGCAGCTCCGAATCTCAGAGGAGAGAGACCCAGTACTTC,CASSSESQRRETQYF
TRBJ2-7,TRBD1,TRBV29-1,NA,TGCAGCGTCGGGACAGGGGGCAATTTTGACGAGCAGTACTTC,CSVGTGGNFDEQYF
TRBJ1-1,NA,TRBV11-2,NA,TGTGCCAGCAGCTTGGAGCCGCGGGCTTTCTTT,CASSLEPRAFF
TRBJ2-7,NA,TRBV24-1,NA,TGTGCCACCAGTGATTTGCCTCCGTTCTACGAGCAGTACTTC,CATSDLPPFYEQYF
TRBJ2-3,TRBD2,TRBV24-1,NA,TGTGCCACCAGTGAAGGGACTAGCGGGTTCACAGATACGCAGTATTTT,CATSEGTSGFTDTQYF
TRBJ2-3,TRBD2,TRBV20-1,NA,TGCAGTGCTAGGAGGACTAGCGGGAGTACAGATACGCAGTATTTT,CSARRTSGSTDTQYF
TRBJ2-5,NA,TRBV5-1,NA,TGCGCCAGCAGTCCGGCGGGAAGGAGGACCCAGTACTTC,CASSPAGRRTQYF
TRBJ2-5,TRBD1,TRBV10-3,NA,TGTGCCATCAGAACCGGGACAGAGCATGGAGAGACCCAGTACTTC,CAIRTGTEHGETQYF
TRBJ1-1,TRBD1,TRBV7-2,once,TGTGCCAGCAGCGATCAGACAGGGACTGAAGCTTTCTTT,CASSDQTGTEAFF
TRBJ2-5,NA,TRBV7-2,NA,TGTGCCAGCAGCCCCTTCCACAGGGGCGCGGGGGAGACCCAGTACTTC,CASSPFHRGAGETQYF
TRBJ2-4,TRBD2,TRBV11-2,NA,TGTGCTAGCAGTCCACGGGGAGGGGTGGCTGTGGGCAAAAACATTCAGTACTTC,CASSPRGGVAVGKNIQYF
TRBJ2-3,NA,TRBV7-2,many,TGTGCCAGCAGCTTGGCGGTAGATACGCAGTATTTT,CASSLAVDTQYF
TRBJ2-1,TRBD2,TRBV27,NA,TGTGCCAGCAGTTTTCAGGGTCGGCTAGCGGTAAACAATGAGCAGTTCTTC,CASSFQGRLAVNNEQFF
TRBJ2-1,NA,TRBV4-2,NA,TGTGCCAGCAGCCAAGCGCACTCACAAGAGACCCAGTTCTTC,CASSQAHSQETQFF
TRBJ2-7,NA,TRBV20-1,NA,TGCAGTGCTACAGGGGCGAGTCTCTACGAGCAGTACTTC,CSATGASLYEQYF
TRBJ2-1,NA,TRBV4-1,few,TGCGCCAGCAGCCTCCCTGAGGGGCACAATGAGCAGTTCTTC,CASSLPEGHNEQFF
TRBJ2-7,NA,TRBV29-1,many,TGCAGCGTTGTAGTTCAGGGTTTGGGTGAGCAGTACTTC,CSVVVQGLGEQYF
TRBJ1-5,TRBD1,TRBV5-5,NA,TGTGCCAGCAGCCCGATAACGACAGGGGCGAATCAGCCCCAGCATTTT,CASSPITTGANQPQHF
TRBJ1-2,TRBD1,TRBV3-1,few,TGTGCCAGCAGCCAAGTTGTAGGGGGCGATGGCTACACCTTC,CASSQVVGGDGYTF
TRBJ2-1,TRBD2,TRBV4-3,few,TGCGCCAGCAGCCAGGGAACCGGGACTAGCGTCTACAATGAGCAGTTCTTC,CASSQGTGTSVYNEQFF
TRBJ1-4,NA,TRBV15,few,TGTGCCACCAGCGGGACGCTAGGTGAAAAACTGTTTTTT,CATSGTLGEKLFF
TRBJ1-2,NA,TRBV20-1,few,TGCAGTGCGCCCGGGCGGTACACTAACTATGGCTACACCTTC,CSAPGRYTNYGYTF
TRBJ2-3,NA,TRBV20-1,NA,TGCAGTGCTAGACGGGCGGGACGTCTCACAGATACGCAGTATTTT,CSARRAGRLTDTQYF
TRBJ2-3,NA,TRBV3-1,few,TGTGCCAGCAGCCAAGGGCTAGGCCGGGATTTATACACAGATACGCAGTATTTT,CASSQGLGRDLYTDTQYF
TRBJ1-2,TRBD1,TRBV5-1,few,TGCGCCAGCAGCTCGGACGACAGGGGCCATGGCTACACCTTC,CASSSDDRGHGYTF
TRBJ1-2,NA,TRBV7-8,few,TGTGCCAGCAGCCCCCGGACGGACACTAACTATGGCTACACCTTC,CASSPRTDTNYGYTF
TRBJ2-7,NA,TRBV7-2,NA,TGTGCCAGCAGCTCCCCAACCTACGAGCAGTACTTC,CASSSPTYEQYF
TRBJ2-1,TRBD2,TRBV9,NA,TGTGCCAGCAGCGTAGAAGCGGGGGGCTACAATGAGCAGTTCTTC,CASSVEAGGYNEQFF